One and the same sample provided the 21 T cell receptor beta chains below, sequenced in a study of T cell responses to AZD1222 COVID-19 vaccine. The assay was immunoSEQ multiplex PCR, and TCRdb's table has in-frame clones only and misses some. The sample includes 65,000 to 85,000 clones, around nine tenths of them seen just once. Sequences were derived from peripheral blood, sampled on day 0 of AZD1222 vaccination. Receptors originate from an adult in good health.

The chain combines TRBV7-6 with TRBJ2-1; TRBD2 matches 11 bases. This CDR3 comprises 20 residues. Per the germline V gene, CDR1 is SGHVS and CDR2 is FNYEAQ. The trim removed 5 bases at V and 0 bases at J, leaving 15 bases unmatched. CDR3 bases: TGTGCCAGCAGCCCCCCTACTGGGCTAGCGGGAGGAGGCTCCTACAATGAGCAGTTCTTC. Residues: CASSPPTGLAGGGSYNEQFF.

This clone was found once. The CDR3 nucleotides read TGCAGCGTTGGTCAGACTTCGGATACGCAGTATTTT. It yields the protein CSVGQTSDTQYF. V gene TRBV29-1 combines with J gene TRBJ2-3; the D is unclear. The CDR3 length is 12 residues. Germline CDR1 and CDR2: SQVTM and ANQGSEA. Trimming pared 4 bases from V and 6 bases from J, leaving 11 bases between.

The chain is built from TRBV16 and TRBJ2-2, with D hard to call. From germline, CDR1 is KGHSY and CDR2 FQNENV. This CDR3 has 16 amino acids. V was cut by 2 bases and J by 0 bases, with 10 bases left in between. The CDR3 region is CASSQNYIANTGELFF. The CDR3 nucleotides read TGTGCCAGCAGCCAAAACTACATCGCGAACACCGGGGAGCTGTTTTTT.

The J gene is TRBJ1-5, the V gene TRBV11-2; TRBD1 might be the D (6 bases). Between the trimmed V and J ends, which lost 5 bases and 2 bases, there was a span of 10 bases. Per the germline V gene, CDR1 is SGHAT and CDR2 is FQNNGV. This CDR3 region has 14 residues. In nucleotides, the CDR3 is TGTGCCAGCAGCGTGGACAGAGGCAATCAGCCCCAGCATTTT. Residues: CASSVDRGNQPQHF.

The chain uses TRBV12-3 or TRBV12-4 and TRBJ1-1; no definite D call. The CDR3 totals 13 residues. The V and J ends lost 2 bases and 2 bases respectively, with 6 bases between them. CDR3 nucleotide sequence: TGTGCCAGCAGTTTAACCACTAACACTGAAGCTTTCTTT. Translating gives CASSLTTNTEAFF.

The CDR3 here is CASSIAPGLSGNTIYF. In nucleotides, the CDR3 is TGTGCCAGTAGTATAGCTCCGGGCCTCTCTGGAAACACCATATATTTT. The V and J genes are TRBV19 and TRBJ1-3; D is uncertain. In germline, CDR1 is LNHDA, CDR2 SQIVND (reference sequence). Trimming took off 1 base at V and 0 bases at J, with 10 bases between the two ends. This CDR3 has 16 amino acids. Looking up the rest from reference TRBV19 and TRBJ1-3 gives the full variable domain: DGGITQSPKYLFRKEGQNVTLSCEQNLNHDAMYWYRQDPGQGLRLIYYSQIVNDFQKGDIAEGYSVSREKKESFPLTVTSAQKNPTAFYLCASSIAPGLSGNTIYFGEGSWLTVV.

The chain combines TRBV6-5 with TRBJ1-1; D call uncertain. The V gene lost 10 bases and the J gene lost 3 bases, with 15 bases spanning the gap. The germline V gene encodes CDR1 MNHEY and CDR2 SVGAGI. CDR3 length equals 13 residues. CDR3 in amino acids: CATKQTSYTEAFF. For the CDR3, the DNA is TGTGCCACTAAACAGACCTCCTACACTGAAGCTTTCTTT.

The CDR3 loop reads CASSTGGSNEKLFF. The CDR3 bases are TGCGCCAGCAGCACAGGGGGCAGTAATGAAAAACTGTTTTTT. The chain links TRBV5-1 to TRBJ1-4, with 9 bases identical to TRBD1. With V trimmed by 4 bases and J by 4 bases, 2 bases remained unmatched. The CDR3 runs 14 residues. Germline V gene data show CDR1 as SGHRS and CDR2 as YFSETQ.

J is TRBJ1-1 and V is TRBV5-4; no firm D call. V was trimmed by 1 base and J by 5 bases, leaving 9 bases between them. The CDR3 is 13 amino acids. Germline values: CDR1 SGHNT, CDR2 YYREEE (reference sequence). CDR3: CASSLNLGTEAFF. The CDR3 region has the DNA TGTGCCAGCAGCTTGAACCTCGGTACTGAAGCTTTCTTT.

The chain combines TRBV10-3 with TRBJ2-2, with D unresolved. Germline V lookup: CDR1 ENHRY, CDR2 SYGVKD. The V end lost 4 bases, the J end lost 3 bases, and 12 bases lay between the germline ends. The CDR3 contains 15 residues. This CDR3 reads CAISGGSSYTGELFF. The CDR3 DNA reads as TGTGCCATCAGTGGAGGTTCTTCTTACACCGGGGAGCTGTTTTTT.

DNA of the CDR3: TGTGCCAGCAGCTTAGAGTTTCTTTGGGGACTAGACTTCTCGTACGAGCAGTACGTC. This gives the protein CASSLEFLWGLDFSYEQYV. The rearrangement links TRBV7-8 to TRBJ2-7, with TRBD2 identical over 8 bases. The junction had 18 bases not matched to a gene; V was cut back by 1 base and J by 4 bases. The CDR3 is 19 amino acids. The germline gives CDR1 SGHVS, CDR2 FQNEAQ.

The rearrangement uses TRBV9 and TRBJ1-2, with 7 bases aligning to TRBD1. Germline V gives CDR1 SGDLS, CDR2 YYNGEE. The ends lost 0 bases at V and 8 bases at J; junction bases unmatched: 7. CDR3 length: 14 residues. The CDR3: CASSVGEGQRGYTF. The CDR3 DNA follows: TGTGCCAGCAGCGTAGGTGAGGGACAGAGGGGCTACACCTTC.

This clone has just a few counts. The rearrangement uses TRBV18 and TRBJ1-6, with 8 nucleotides matching TRBD1. V was pared by 3 bases and J by 7 bases, with 5 bases of the junction left unmatched. CDR1 is KGHSH, CDR2 LQKENI, per germline. The CDR3 extends over 15 amino acids. The CDR3 protein is CASSPGGQANSPLHF. The CDR3 DNA follows: TGTGCCAGCTCACCCGGGGGACAGGCGAATTCACCCCTCCACTTT.

The rearrangement joins TRBV6-1 to TRBJ1-4; possible D gene TRBD1, 6 bases. The germline V gene has CDR1 MNHNS and CDR2 SASEGT. V was shortened by 2 bases and J by 8 bases, with 15 bases between the two germline ends. This CDR3 is 15 amino acids long. DNA of the CDR3: TGTGCCAGCAGTGAAATGAGCAGGGGTTGGGAAAAACTGTTTTTT. It is translated as CASSEMSRGWEKLFF.

The chain uses TRBV16 and TRBJ1-5; a possible D gene is TRBD1 (5 bases). The CDR3 length is 13 residues. Germline CDR1 and CDR2: KGHSY and FQNENV. V lost 4 bases, J lost 2 bases, and 6 bases lay in between. CDR3 DNA: TGTGCCAGCAGCCTACAGGGCAATCAGCCCCAGCATTTT. Residues: CASSLQGNQPQHF.

The rearrangement links TRBV5-4 to TRBJ1-1; 7 bases agree with TRBD1. The junction had 3 bases not matched to a gene; V was cut back by 0 bases and J by 4 bases. The germline V gene encodes CDR1 SGHNT and CDR2 YYREEE (reference sequence). The CDR3 has 14 amino acids. CDR3 nucleotide sequence: TGTGCCAGCAGCTTGGACAGGGGCTCCACTGAAGCTTTCTTT. This encodes CASSLDRGSTEAFF.

This clone was seen a single time. The rearrangement joins TRBV28 to TRBJ2-2, with D tentatively TRBD1 (6 bases). This CDR3 contains 14 residues. CDR1 and CDR2 from the germline V gene are MDHEN and SYDVKM. V lost 11 bases, J lost 3 bases, and 16 bases lay in between. CDR3 in amino acids: CAAEETGDTGELFF. The DNA for the CDR3 is TGTGCCGCCGAAGAGACAGGTGACACCGGGGAGCTGTTTTTT.

J is TRBJ2-7 and V is TRBV28, with D uncertain. V lost 6 bases to trimming and J lost 4 bases, with 16 bases between them. Per the germline V gene, CDR1 is MDHEN and CDR2 is SYDVKM. This CDR3 has 14 residues. The DNA for the CDR3 is TGTGCCAGCAGCCAACCTGGGGATGCGTACGAGCAGTACTTC. Its translation: CASSQPGDAYEQYF.

CDR3 nucleotide sequence: TGTGCCAGTAGTACGCCGGCACTAGCGGGAATCCCCTACAATGAGCAGTTCTTC. It yields the protein CASSTPALAGIPYNEQFF. The chain carries TRBV19 and TRBJ2-1; 10 bases line up with TRBD2. There are 18 residues in the CDR3. Germline CDR1 and CDR2: LNHDA and SQIVND (reference sequence). With 4 bases clipped from V and 2 bases from J, the junction kept 11 bases outside the gene matches.

This chain links TRBV27 with TRBJ2-3, with D uncertain. V was clipped by 7 bases and J by 2 bases, with 10 bases between them. The CDR3 loop spans 13 amino acids. Germline V gene lookup returns CDR1 MNHEY and CDR2 SMNVEV (reference sequence). The CDR3, as DNA: TGTGCCAGCACGAGGCGGACCACAGATACGCAGTATTTT. Translating it yields CASTRRTTDTQYF.

The J gene is TRBJ2-1, the V gene TRBV7-7, with D unresolved. V lost 2 bases to trimming and J lost 3 bases, with 8 bases between them. CDR1 and CDR2 (germline): SSHAT, FNYEAQ (reference sequence). The CDR3 loop spans 14 amino acids. The CDR3: CASSLSTGYNEQFF. The CDR3 DNA reads TGTGCCAGCAGCTTAAGCACTGGCTACAATGAGCAGTTCTTC.